Included here is one TCR beta chain sequence, with context. In the original analysis: Reference gene primer amplification yielded estimated nucleated cell counts. Here immunoSEQ multiplex PCR was the method, and the copy in TCRdb shows in-frame clones only, minus some. V, J and clone size derive from that table, while D and trimming were established from the DNA sequence. The data hold 130,000 or so clones, with 75% to 90% observed a single time. The source of the sample is a study of blood T cell repertoires in COVID-19. The overall study: The United States, Italy and Spain were the sources of the acute and convalescent COVID-19 samples. T cells, B-cell-depleted T cells, or PBMCs supplied cDNA or gDNA.

This CDR3 comprises 16 residues. The V and J ends lost 4 bases and 0 bases respectively, with 17 bases between them. Germline V lookup: CDR1 SGHRS, CDR2 YFSETQ. The specimen sequenced was peripheral blood. The TCR comes from a man in his sixties with active or convalescent COVID-19. V usage is TRBV5-1 and J usage is TRBJ2-7, with D perhaps matching TRBD1 (5 bases). The CDR3 bases are TGCGCCAGCAGCCCCGGACATTGGGGCAGCTCCTACGAGCAGTACTTC. Protein: CASSPGHWGSSYEQYF.